This T cell receptor (beta chain) was recorded in a study of neoadjuvant anti-PD-1 for oral cavity cancer. Clones were read by immunoSEQ multiplex PCR, and TCRdb kept only the in-frame ones, dropping some. The table includes approximately 72,000 clones, about 86% detected once. Study-wide findings and caveats: Post-nivolumab, blood T cell clonality was significantly elevated in non-responders.

There are 14 residues in the CDR3. Trimming stripped 2 bases from V and 3 bases from J, with 11 bases between. The germline V gene has CDR1 SGHTS and CDR2 YDEGEE. With regard to this clone: Its antigen is still unknown.

The clonotype was recovered from a person aged 35-80 years with oral cavity squamous cell carcinoma. The specimen comprised PBMCs, sampled before nivolumab (anti-PD-1) treatment. This chain joins TRBV5-8 and TRBJ1-2; no reliable D call. The CDR3 DNA is TGTGCCAGCAGCTTCAAACAGTTGGACTATGGCTACACCTTC. This sequence encodes CASSFKQLDYGYTF.